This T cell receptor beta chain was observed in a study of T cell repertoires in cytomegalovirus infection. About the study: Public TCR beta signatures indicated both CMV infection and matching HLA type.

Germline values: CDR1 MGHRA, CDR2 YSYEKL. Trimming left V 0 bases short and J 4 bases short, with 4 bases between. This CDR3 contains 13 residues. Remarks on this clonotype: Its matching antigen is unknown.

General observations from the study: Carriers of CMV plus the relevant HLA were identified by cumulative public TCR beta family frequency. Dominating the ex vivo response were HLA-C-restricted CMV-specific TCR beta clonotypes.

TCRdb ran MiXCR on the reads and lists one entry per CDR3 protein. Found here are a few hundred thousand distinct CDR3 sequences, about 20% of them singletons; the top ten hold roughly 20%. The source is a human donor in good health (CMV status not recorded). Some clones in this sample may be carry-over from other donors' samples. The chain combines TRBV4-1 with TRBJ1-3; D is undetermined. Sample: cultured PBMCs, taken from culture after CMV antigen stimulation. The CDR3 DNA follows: TGCGCCAGCAGCCAAGACAGGGGAAACACCATATATTTT. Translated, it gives CASSQDRGNTIYF.